The 5 T cell receptor beta chains presented below share a single source sample, sequenced in a study of T-cell reconstitution after alpha-beta-depleted transplantation in children. TCRbeta library construction was performed incorporating unique molecular identifiers. One entry per CDR3 protein results from TCRdb running MiXCR on the PCR reads. The sample includes just under 250,000 distinct CDR3 sequences, 25% of them seen just once. The specimen comprised PBMCs, sampled before TCRalphabeta/CD19-depleted stem cell transplant. All receptors derive from a girl aged 2 to 9 with Fanconi anemia, due to receive a stem cell transplant.

This chain connects TRBV5-1 to TRBJ1-1, with 7 bases matching TRBD1. Trimming removed 0 bases from V and 6 bases from J; junction bases left unmatched: 8. Germline CDR1 is SGHRS and CDR2 is YFSETQ. The CDR3 contains 15 residues. CDR3 protein: CASSLAGGQIAEAFF. CDR3 sequence (DNA): TGCGCCAGCAGCTTGGCAGGGGGGCAAATAGCTGAAGCTTTCTTT. Filled out from reference TRBV5-1 and TRBJ1-1, the complete variable domain reads KAGVTQTPRYLIKTRGQQVTLSCSPISGHRSVSWYQQTPGQGLQFLFEYFSETQRNKGNFPGRFSGRQFSNSRSEMNVSTLELGDSALYLCASSLAGGQIAEAFFGQGTRLTVV.

The chain couples TRBV27 to TRBJ2-5; D remains ambiguous. CDR3 length: 14 amino acids. V gave up 5 bases and J gave up 0 bases, with 10 bases separating them. The germline V gene encodes CDR1 MNHEY and CDR2 SMNVEV (reference sequence). The CDR3 here is CASSPVGYQETQYF. Written as DNA, the CDR3 is TGTGCCAGCAGTCCCGTGGGGTACCAAGAGACCCAGTACTTC.

V usage is TRBV18 and J usage is TRBJ2-5; tentatively, D is TRBD2 (5 bases). The V gene's germline CDR1 is KGHSH and CDR2 LQKENI. With 3 bases removed from V and 3 bases from J, the gap between germline ends came to 20 bases. The CDR3 length is 17 residues. The CDR3 here is CASSPISGSRTEETQYF. In nucleotides, the CDR3 is TGTGCCAGCTCACCGATATCGGGGTCGCGAACAGAAGAGACCCAGTACTTC.

This clonotype came up many times. The rearrangement joins TRBV20-1 to TRBJ2-1; 14 nucleotides line up with TRBD2. Germline CDR1 and CDR2: DFQATT and SNEGSKA (reference sequence). V trimming: 6 bases; J trimming: 8 bases; junction bases outside the gene matches: 0. This CDR3 has 12 residues. The CDR3 reads CSATSGRDEQFF. CDR3 nucleotide sequence: TGCAGTGCGACTAGCGGGAGGGATGAGCAGTTCTTC.

This clonotype was observed at least ten times. The chain joins TRBV20-1 to TRBJ2-3; 7 bases map to TRBD2. The V gene's germline CDR1 is DFQATT and CDR2 SNEGSKA (reference sequence). J gave up 5 bases and V 6 bases, and 14 bases lay outside the gene matches. The CDR3 totals 15 residues. The CDR3 region is CSAPQLAELGDTQYF. The CDR3 coding sequence is TGCAGTGCCCCGCAGCTAGCGGAGCTGGGAGATACGCAGTATTTT.